These 4 T cell receptor beta chains came from one sample sequenced in a study of technical replicates of blood from several donors. Sequenced by immunoSEQ multiplex PCR; TCRdb stores in-frame clones only, minus some. The sample yields some 82,000 clones, over 90% seen once. Sequenced material: T cells isolated from PBMCs. The receptors come from a human donor in good health.

The chain combines TRBV2 with TRBJ2-1, with D unclear. Trimming left V 3 bases short and J 7 bases short, with 10 bases between. CDR3 length: 13 residues. Germline V lookup: CDR1 SNHLY, CDR2 FYNNEI. In nucleotides, the CDR3 is TGTGCCAGCAGTGACGACAAAGGAAATGAGCAGTTCTTC. The encoded protein is CASSDDKGNEQFF. Variable domain in full (rest from reference TRBV2 and TRBJ2-1): EPEVTQTPSHQVTQMGQEVILRCVPISNHLYFYWYRQILGQKVEFLVSFYNNEISEKSEIFDDQFSVERPDGSNFTLKIRSTKLEDSAMYFCASSDDKGNEQFFGPGTRLTVL.

This chain links TRBV5-1 with TRBJ2-2; 7 bases are a match to TRBD2. V dropped 1 base and J dropped 5; count of bases not matched to a gene: 8. From germline, CDR1 is SGHRS and CDR2 YFSETQ. The CDR3 length is 16 residues. The chain's CDR3 is CASSLIGGLKTGELFF. DNA of the CDR3: TGCGCCAGCAGCTTGATTGGGGGACTAAAAACCGGGGAGCTGTTTTTT.

The chain uses TRBV7-9 and TRBJ2-5; 7 bases fit TRBD1. V lost 1 base and J lost 2; bases outside the gene matches: 4. Per germline, CDR1 SEHNR and CDR2 FQNEAQ (reference sequence). This CDR3 spans 15 amino acids. CDR3 DNA sequence: TGTGCCAGCAGCTTAGGTGGGACAGCACAAGAGACCCAGTACTTC. Its protein is CASSLGGTAQETQYF.

The chain joins TRBV11-2 to TRBJ1-3; D is uncertain. The V gene's germline CDR1 is SGHAT and CDR2 FQNNGV. The CDR3 sequence is 16 residues long. V was shortened by 2 bases and J by 2 bases, with 13 bases between the two germline ends. In DNA form, the CDR3 reads TGTGCCAGCAGCTTACGACCCGCCGGGGCTGGAAACACCATATATTTT. Amino acid sequence: CASSLRPAGAGNTIYF.